A selection of T cell receptor beta chains follows, all from one sample in a study of TIL therapy for anti-PD-1-resistant metastatic lung cancer. This table comes from immunoSEQ multiplex PCR, and its TCRdb copy is limited to in-frame clones, with some not included. The sample yields tens of thousands of clones, 87% seen once. Source: blood, taken at baseline. The source of these receptors is a person aged 25-85 years with non-small cell lung cancer. Each CDR3 is given with its conserved first and last residue. The D gene is left open where the match is weak. Some rows mark clone size as missing; the rest say once, few, many or name a class of expanded clone.

v_call: TRBV7-9; j_call: TRBJ1-1; d_call: -; clone_size: few; cdr3_aa: CASSLEGSLALVRGF; cdr3_nt: TGTGCCAGCAGCTTAGAGGGGTCGTTGGCCCTCGTTCGTGGTTTT
v_call: TRBV12-5; j_call: TRBJ1-1; d_call: -; clone_size: -; cdr3_aa: CASGLGRTLGPVNTEAFF; cdr3_nt: TGTGCTAGTGGTTTGGGACGAACCCTCGGACCTGTGAACACTGAAGCTTTCTTT
v_call: TRBV16; j_call: TRBJ2-7; d_call: TRBD1; clone_size: -; cdr3_aa: CASSQKDRAGHEQYF; cdr3_nt: TGTGCCAGCAGCCAAAAGGACAGGGCGGGCCACGAGCAGTACTTC
v_call: TRBV18; j_call: TRBJ2-7; d_call: TRBD1; clone_size: -; cdr3_aa: CASSPPGQGRPEQYF; cdr3_nt: TGTGCCAGCTCACCCCCGGGACAGGGTCGACCCGAGCAGTACTTC
v_call: TRBV27; j_call: TRBJ2-7; d_call: -; clone_size: -; cdr3_aa: CASRPQGPKIYEQYF; cdr3_nt: TGTGCCAGCAGACCCCAGGGGCCCAAAATATACGAGCAGTACTTC
v_call: TRBV9; j_call: TRBJ1-2; d_call: TRBD1; clone_size: -; cdr3_aa: CASSVGSSGQGDYTF; cdr3_nt: TGTGCCAGCAGCGTAGGATCCAGCGGACAGGGTGACTACACCTTC
v_call: TRBV5-8; j_call: TRBJ1-1; d_call: -; clone_size: -; cdr3_aa: CASGRTEAFF; cdr3_nt: TGTGCCAGCGGGCGTACTGAAGCTTTCTTT
v_call: TRBV12-5; j_call: TRBJ2-1; d_call: -; clone_size: -; cdr3_aa: CASGLGSGQLNEQFF; cdr3_nt: TGTGCTAGTGGTTTGGGCAGTGGACAGTTGAATGAGCAGTTCTTC
v_call: TRBV3-1/TRBV3-2; j_call: TRBJ2-7; d_call: -; clone_size: -; cdr3_aa: CASSQVSGFYEQYF; cdr3_nt: TGTGCCAGCAGCCAAGTTTCAGGTTTCTACGAGCAGTACTTC
v_call: TRBV28; j_call: TRBJ2-1; d_call: TRBD2; clone_size: -; cdr3_aa: CASSGPGRGGFDEQFF; cdr3_nt: TGTGCCAGCAGTGGCCCTGGGCGGGGGGGGTTCGATGAGCAGTTCTTC
v_call: TRBV11-2; j_call: TRBJ1-1; d_call: TRBD1; clone_size: -; cdr3_aa: CASSLGTANTEAFF; cdr3_nt: TGTGCCAGCAGCTTGGGGACAGCGAACACTGAAGCTTTCTTT
v_call: TRBV7-9; j_call: TRBJ1-2; d_call: TRBD1; clone_size: -; cdr3_aa: CASSPSGGGDSGYTF; cdr3_nt: TGTGCCAGCAGCCCCTCGGGAGGGGGCGATTCGGGCTACACCTTC
v_call: TRBV2; j_call: TRBJ1-1; d_call: -; clone_size: -; cdr3_aa: CASNSGMNTEAFF; cdr3_nt: TGTGCCAGCAATTCGGGTATGAACACTGAAGCTTTCTTT
v_call: TRBV25-1; j_call: TRBJ1-5; d_call: -; clone_size: -; cdr3_aa: CASSESGGNQPQHF; cdr3_nt: TGTGCCAGCAGTGAATCGGGGGGCAATCAGCCCCAGCATTTT
v_call: TRBV3-1/TRBV3-2; j_call: TRBJ1-3; d_call: -; clone_size: -; cdr3_aa: CASSQVLTDGNTIYF; cdr3_nt: TGTGCCAGCAGCCAAGTTCTGACGGACGGAAACACCATATATTTT
v_call: TRBV6-1; j_call: TRBJ1-1; d_call: -; clone_size: -; cdr3_aa: CASSDGRVNTEAFF; cdr3_nt: TGTGCCAGCAGTGATGGACGCGTAAACACTGAAGCTTTCTTT
v_call: TRBV28; j_call: TRBJ2-3; d_call: -; clone_size: few; cdr3_aa: CASRVGSGTDTQYF; cdr3_nt: TGTGCCAGCAGAGTGGGGAGCGGCACAGATACGCAGTATTTT
v_call: TRBV3-1/TRBV3-2; j_call: TRBJ2-7; d_call: TRBD1; clone_size: -; cdr3_aa: CASSTTGTGVNEQYF; cdr3_nt: TGTGCCAGCAGCACGACCGGGACAGGGGTAAACGAGCAGTACTTC
v_call: TRBV5-1; j_call: TRBJ1-5; d_call: -; clone_size: -; cdr3_aa: CASSLDGGGDQPQHF; cdr3_nt: TGCGCCAGCAGCTTGGACGGGGGGGGCGATCAGCCCCAGCATTTT
v_call: TRBV9; j_call: TRBJ2-1; d_call: TRBD1; clone_size: -; cdr3_aa: CASSVAPPSTGNEQFF; cdr3_nt: TGTGCCAGCAGCGTAGCCCCCCCCTCGACAGGGAATGAGCAGTTCTTC
v_call: TRBV6-5; j_call: TRBJ2-7; d_call: -; clone_size: -; cdr3_aa: CASIVETGSYEQYF; cdr3_nt: TGTGCCAGCATCGTAGAGACTGGGAGCTACGAGCAGTACTTC
v_call: TRBV3-1/TRBV3-2; j_call: TRBJ2-3; d_call: -; clone_size: -; cdr3_aa: CASSQESRLDTQYF; cdr3_nt: TGTGCCAGCAGCCAAGAAAGCCGGCTCGATACGCAGTATTTT
v_call: TRBV10-2; j_call: TRBJ2-5; d_call: -; clone_size: -; cdr3_aa: CASTSQYQETQYF; cdr3_nt: TGCGCCAGCACCAGTCAGTACCAAGAGACCCAGTACTTC
v_call: TRBV5-1; j_call: TRBJ2-7; d_call: -; clone_size: -; cdr3_aa: CASSLDASSAYEQYF; cdr3_nt: TGCGCCAGCAGCTTGGACGCTTCGTCGGCCTACGAGCAGTACTTC
v_call: TRBV10-3; j_call: TRBJ2-7; d_call: -; clone_size: -; cdr3_aa: CAIGRALSYEQYF; cdr3_nt: TGTGCCATCGGCCGGGCGCTCTCCTACGAGCAGTACTTC
v_call: TRBV18; j_call: TRBJ2-7; d_call: -; clone_size: -; cdr3_aa: CASSPLTDRLPYEQYF; cdr3_nt: TGTGCCAGCTCACCACTCACGGACAGACTTCCCTACGAGCAGTACTTC
v_call: TRBV2; j_call: TRBJ2-3; d_call: -; clone_size: -; cdr3_aa: CASSEVARTDTQYF; cdr3_nt: TGTGCCAGCAGTGAAGTAGCTCGCACAGATACGCAGTATTTT
v_call: TRBV5-6; j_call: TRBJ2-3; d_call: -; clone_size: -; cdr3_aa: CASSPRGRGPDTQYF; cdr3_nt: TGTGCCAGCAGCCCCAGGGGCCGGGGCCCAGATACGCAGTATTTT
v_call: TRBV6-5; j_call: TRBJ1-4; d_call: TRBD1; clone_size: few; cdr3_aa: CASSLRGVYSEKLFF; cdr3_nt: TGTGCCAGCAGCCTCAGGGGGGTATACAGTGAAAAACTGTTTTTT
v_call: TRBV7-8; j_call: TRBJ2-7; d_call: TRBD2; clone_size: -; cdr3_aa: CASSWAGGVEQYF; cdr3_nt: TGTGCCAGTAGTTGGGCGGGGGGAGTCGAGCAGTACTTC
v_call: TRBV12-3/TRBV12-4; j_call: TRBJ2-7; d_call: -; clone_size: -; cdr3_aa: CASSLGGRYEQYF; cdr3_nt: TGTGCCAGCAGTTTAGGCGGCCGCTACGAGCAGTACTTC
v_call: TRBV6-5; j_call: TRBJ1-2; d_call: -; clone_size: -; cdr3_aa: CASSSDLTNYGYTF; cdr3_nt: TGTGCCAGCAGTTCGGACCTAACTAACTATGGCTACACCTTC
v_call: TRBV29-1; j_call: TRBJ1-2; d_call: -; clone_size: few; cdr3_aa: CSAMSRTQGYTF; cdr3_nt: TGCAGCGCCATGTCCAGGACGCAAGGCTACACCTTC
v_call: TRBV2; j_call: TRBJ2-1; d_call: TRBD1; clone_size: once; cdr3_aa: CASSEGTGVTNEQFF; cdr3_nt: TGTGCCAGCAGTGAAGGGACAGGGGTTACGAATGAGCAGTTCTTC
v_call: TRBV9; j_call: TRBJ2-2; d_call: -; clone_size: once; cdr3_aa: CASSLLTGELFF; cdr3_nt: TGTGCCAGCAGCCTACTCACCGGGGAGCTGTTTTTT
v_call: TRBV13; j_call: TRBJ1-1; d_call: TRBD1; clone_size: -; cdr3_aa: CASSLGQGLTEAFF; cdr3_nt: TGTGCCAGCAGCTTAGGACAGGGGTTAACTGAAGCTTTCTTT
v_call: TRBV5-1; j_call: TRBJ2-7; d_call: TRBD1; clone_size: -; cdr3_aa: CASSPLGTGAYEQYF; cdr3_nt: TGCGCCAGCAGCCCCCTCGGGACAGGGGCCTACGAGCAGTACTTC
v_call: TRBV29-1; j_call: TRBJ2-2; d_call: -; clone_size: -; cdr3_aa: CSVLLAGELFF; cdr3_nt: TGCAGCGTCCTACTGGCCGGGGAGCTGTTTTTT
v_call: TRBV30; j_call: TRBJ2-4; d_call: TRBD2; clone_size: -; cdr3_aa: CASGTSGDPEYF; cdr3_nt: TGTGCCTCGGGGACTAGCGGGGACCCTGAGTACTTC
v_call: TRBV30; j_call: TRBJ1-4; d_call: -; clone_size: -; cdr3_aa: CAWSVRRAGEKLFF; cdr3_nt: TGTGCCTGGAGTGTAAGAAGGGCTGGCGAAAAACTGTTTTTT
v_call: TRBV28; j_call: TRBJ1-2; d_call: -; clone_size: -; cdr3_aa: CASRGPWGPYGYTF; cdr3_nt: TGTGCCAGCCGCGGACCATGGGGGCCTTATGGCTACACCTTC
v_call: TRBV7-9; j_call: TRBJ2-1; d_call: -; clone_size: -; cdr3_aa: CASSFGVTGLYNEQFF; cdr3_nt: TGTGCCAGCAGCTTCGGAGTTACAGGATTATACAATGAGCAGTTCTTC
v_call: TRBV4-1; j_call: TRBJ1-5; d_call: -; clone_size: few; cdr3_aa: CASSQESGAQHF; cdr3_nt: TGCGCCAGCAGCCAAGAAAGTGGCGCCCAGCATTTT
v_call: TRBV19; j_call: TRBJ2-7; d_call: TRBD2; clone_size: -; cdr3_aa: CASNPGLAAYEQYF; cdr3_nt: TGTGCCAGTAACCCGGGACTAGCGGCCTACGAGCAGTACTTC
v_call: TRBV7-9; j_call: TRBJ2-7; d_call: TRBD2; clone_size: -; cdr3_aa: CASKRDLRSEQYF; cdr3_nt: TGTGCCTCAAAGCGGGACCTCCGGAGCGAGCAGTACTTC
v_call: TRBV12-5; j_call: TRBJ1-2; d_call: -; clone_size: few; cdr3_aa: CASGLDLTTYGYTF; cdr3_nt: TGTGCTAGTGGTTTAGACCTGACCACCTATGGCTACACCTTC
v_call: TRBV7-2; j_call: TRBJ2-1; d_call: -; clone_size: -; cdr3_aa: CASSPGLVLNEQFF; cdr3_nt: TGTGCCAGCAGCCCGGGACTGGTTCTTAATGAGCAGTTCTTC
v_call: TRBV18; j_call: TRBJ1-1; d_call: -; clone_size: -; cdr3_aa: CASSAHWVDTEAFF; cdr3_nt: TGTGCCAGCTCAGCCCACTGGGTGGACACTGAAGCTTTCTTT
v_call: TRBV6-1; j_call: TRBJ2-3; d_call: -; clone_size: -; cdr3_aa: CASSATSLATSTDTQYF; cdr3_nt: TGTGCCAGCAGTGCCACCTCCCTAGCGACTAGCACAGATACGCAGTATTTT
v_call: TRBV5-1; j_call: TRBJ1-2; d_call: -; clone_size: -; cdr3_aa: CASSLDSPYGYTF; cdr3_nt: TGCGCCAGCAGCTTGGACTCTCCCTATGGCTACACCTTC
v_call: TRBV6-1; j_call: TRBJ2-7; d_call: -; clone_size: -; cdr3_aa: CASSEWSQPRDEQYF; cdr3_nt: TGTGCCAGCAGTGAATGGTCCCAGCCCCGGGACGAGCAGTACTTC
v_call: TRBV9; j_call: TRBJ2-2; d_call: TRBD2; clone_size: -; cdr3_aa: CASKSGGAETGELFF; cdr3_nt: TGTGCCAGCAAGTCCGGGGGGGCAGAGACCGGGGAGCTGTTTTTT
v_call: TRBV23-1; j_call: TRBJ2-3; d_call: -; clone_size: -; cdr3_aa: CASSQTISRGATDTQYF; cdr3_nt: TGCGCCAGCAGTCAAACCATATCGAGAGGGGCCACAGATACGCAGTATTTT
v_call: TRBV19; j_call: TRBJ1-2; d_call: -; clone_size: -; cdr3_aa: CASSTTGGGGDYGYTF; cdr3_nt: TGTGCCAGTAGTACCACCGGCGGAGGAGGGGACTATGGCTACACCTTC